Here is one TCR beta chain with its context. The germline V and J ends were trimmed by 1 base and 9 bases, with 10 bases remaining between them. This CDR3 comprises 13 residues. Germline V gene lookup returns CDR1 MNHEY and CDR2 SVGAGI. This sample is drawn from a study of radiation and T cells in renal cell carcinoma. Specified time point: blood 4 weeks post-SBRT, at nephrectomy. Treatment given: 15 Gy SBRT to primary tumor, nephrectomy 4 weeks later. Data came from immunoSEQ multiplex PCR; TCRdb stores just in-frame clones and leaves some out. The data contain about 78,000 clones, about nine tenths of them singletons.

The receptor was derived from a woman in her 70s with renal cell carcinoma. This chain uses TRBV6-5 with TRBJ1-3; no clear D. The material was blood, obtained from a patient whose treatment included radiotherapy and nephrectomy. The CDR3 DNA is TGTGCCAGCAGTTACTTCTCTGGGTCCACCATATATTTT. It yields the protein CASSYFSGSTIYF.